This T cell receptor beta chain was retrieved from a study of vaccination effects on CD4 cells after COVID-19. Findings of the study overall: Clonal contraction was marked in infection- and vaccine-induced clones late after vaccination.

Following 10 days of culture, CD4+ T cells were isolated. Confirmation by PCR established that the person had SARS-CoV-2 infection between March and December 2020. Participants were given two doses of BNT162b2 or mRNA-1273 vaccine. J gave up 6 bases and V 3 bases, and 11 bases lay outside the gene matches. Germline-derived CDR1 and CDR2 are SEHNR and FQNEAQ (reference sequence). The CDR3 spans 17 residues. The data were produced by immunoSEQ multiplex PCR, yet TCRdb's version contains in-frame clones alone and is incomplete. The repertoire includes tens of thousands of clones, more than 65% of them detected once, and around 3.3% sits in the top ten. Regarding this clone: Its antigen is still unknown.

The source was CD4+ T cells from PBMCs cultured without peptide, collected after COVID-19 vaccination. V is TRBV7-9 and J is TRBJ1-2; 12 bases map to TRBD1. The clonotype comes from a human donor who had a prior SARS-CoV-2 infection. The DNA of the CDR3 is TGTGCCAGCAGCTTTGGGTTTGGGACAGGGGGCTTTGATGGCTACACCTTC. Its protein product is CASSFGFGTGGFDGYTF.